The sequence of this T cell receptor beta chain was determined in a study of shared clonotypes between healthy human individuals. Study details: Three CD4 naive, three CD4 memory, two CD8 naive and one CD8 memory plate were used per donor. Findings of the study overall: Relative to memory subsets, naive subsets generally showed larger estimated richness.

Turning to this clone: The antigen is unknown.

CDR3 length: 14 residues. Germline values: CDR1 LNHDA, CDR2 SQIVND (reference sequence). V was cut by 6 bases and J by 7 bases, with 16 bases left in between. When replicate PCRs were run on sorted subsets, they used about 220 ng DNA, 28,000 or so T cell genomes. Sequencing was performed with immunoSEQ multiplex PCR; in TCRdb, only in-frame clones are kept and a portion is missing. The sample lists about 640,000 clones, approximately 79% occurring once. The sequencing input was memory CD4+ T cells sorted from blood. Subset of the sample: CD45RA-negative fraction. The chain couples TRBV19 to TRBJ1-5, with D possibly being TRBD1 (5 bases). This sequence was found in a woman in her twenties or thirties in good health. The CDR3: CASRSVTTAQPQHF. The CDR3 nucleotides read TGTGCCAGTAGATCCGTCACGACAGCCCAGCCCCAGCATTTT.